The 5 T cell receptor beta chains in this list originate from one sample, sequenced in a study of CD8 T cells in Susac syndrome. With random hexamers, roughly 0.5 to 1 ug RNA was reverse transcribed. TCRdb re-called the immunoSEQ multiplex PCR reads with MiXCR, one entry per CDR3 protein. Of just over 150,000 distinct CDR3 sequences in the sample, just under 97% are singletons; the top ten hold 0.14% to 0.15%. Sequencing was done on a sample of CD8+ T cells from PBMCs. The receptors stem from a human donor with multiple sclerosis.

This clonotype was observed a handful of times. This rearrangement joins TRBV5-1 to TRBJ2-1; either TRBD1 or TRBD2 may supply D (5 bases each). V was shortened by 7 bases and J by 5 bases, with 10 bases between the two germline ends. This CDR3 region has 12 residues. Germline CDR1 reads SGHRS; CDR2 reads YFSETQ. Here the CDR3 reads CASGVGDNEQFF. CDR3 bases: TGCGCCAGCGGGGTGGGGGACAATGAGCAGTTCTTC. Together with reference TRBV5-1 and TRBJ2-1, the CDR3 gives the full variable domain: KAGVTQTPRYLIKTRGQQVTLSCSPISGHRSVSWYQQTPGQGLQFLFEYFSETQRNKGNFPGRFSGRQFSNSRSEMNVSTLELGDSALYLCASGVGDNEQFFGPGTRLTVL.

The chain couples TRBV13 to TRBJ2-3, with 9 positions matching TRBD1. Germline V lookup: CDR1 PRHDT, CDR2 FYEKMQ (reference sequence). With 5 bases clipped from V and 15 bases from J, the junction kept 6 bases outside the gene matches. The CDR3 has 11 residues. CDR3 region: CASSGDRAAYF. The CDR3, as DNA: TGTGCCAGCAGCGGGGACAGGGCCGCCTATTTT. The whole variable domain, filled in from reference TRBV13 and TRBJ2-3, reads AAGVIQSPRHLIKEKRETATLKCYPIPRHDTVYWYQQGPGQDPQFLISFYEKMQSDKGSIPDRFSAQQFSDYHSELNMSSLELGDSALYFCASSGDRAAYFGPGTRLTVL.

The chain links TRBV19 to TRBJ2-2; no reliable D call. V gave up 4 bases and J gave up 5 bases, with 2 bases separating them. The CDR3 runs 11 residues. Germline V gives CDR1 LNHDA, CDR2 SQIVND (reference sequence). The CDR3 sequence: CASSTTGELFF. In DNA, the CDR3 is TGTGCCAGTAGTACTACCGGGGAGCTGTTTTTT.

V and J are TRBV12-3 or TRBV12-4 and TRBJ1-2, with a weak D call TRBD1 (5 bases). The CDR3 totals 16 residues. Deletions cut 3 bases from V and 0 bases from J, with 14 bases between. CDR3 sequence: CASSFLGARPNYGYTF. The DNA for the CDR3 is TGTGCCAGCAGTTTCCTAGGGGCGCGGCCTAACTATGGCTACACCTTC.

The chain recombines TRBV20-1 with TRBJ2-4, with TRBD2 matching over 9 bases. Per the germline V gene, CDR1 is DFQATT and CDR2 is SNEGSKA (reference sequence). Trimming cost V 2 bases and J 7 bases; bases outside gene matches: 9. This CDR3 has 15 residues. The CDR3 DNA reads TGCAGTGCTAGATTTGGCGGGGGGGCGCGGAACATTCAGTACTTC. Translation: CSARFGGGARNIQYF.